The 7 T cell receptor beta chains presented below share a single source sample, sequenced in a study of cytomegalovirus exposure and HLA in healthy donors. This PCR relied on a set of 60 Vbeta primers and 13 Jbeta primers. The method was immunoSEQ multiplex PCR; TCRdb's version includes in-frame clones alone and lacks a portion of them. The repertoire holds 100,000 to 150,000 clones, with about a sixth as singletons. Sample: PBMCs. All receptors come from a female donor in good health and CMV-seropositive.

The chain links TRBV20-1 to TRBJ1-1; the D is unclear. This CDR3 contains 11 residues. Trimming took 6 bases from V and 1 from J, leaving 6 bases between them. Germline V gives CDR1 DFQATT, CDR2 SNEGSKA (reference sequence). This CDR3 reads CSANGNTEAFF. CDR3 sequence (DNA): TGCAGTGCCAACGGGAACACTGAAGCTTTCTTT.

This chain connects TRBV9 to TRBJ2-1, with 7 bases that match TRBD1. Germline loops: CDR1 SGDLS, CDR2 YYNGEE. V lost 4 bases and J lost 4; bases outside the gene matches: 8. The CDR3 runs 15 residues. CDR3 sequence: CASSPEGTEYNEQFF. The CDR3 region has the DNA TGTGCCAGCAGCCCAGAAGGGACAGAATACAATGAGCAGTTCTTC. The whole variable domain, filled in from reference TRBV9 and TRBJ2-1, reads DSGVTQTPKHLITATGQRVTLRCSPRSGDLSVYWYQQSLDQGLQFLIQYYNGEERAKGNILERFSAQQFPDLHSELNLSSLELGDSALYFCASSPEGTEYNEQFFGPGTRLTVL.

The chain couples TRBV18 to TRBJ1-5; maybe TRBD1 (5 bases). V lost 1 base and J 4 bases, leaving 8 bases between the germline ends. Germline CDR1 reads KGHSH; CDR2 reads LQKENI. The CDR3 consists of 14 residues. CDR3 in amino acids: CASSPRRANQPQHF. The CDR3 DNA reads TGTGCCAGCTCACCACGCAGGGCGAATCAGCCCCAGCATTTT.

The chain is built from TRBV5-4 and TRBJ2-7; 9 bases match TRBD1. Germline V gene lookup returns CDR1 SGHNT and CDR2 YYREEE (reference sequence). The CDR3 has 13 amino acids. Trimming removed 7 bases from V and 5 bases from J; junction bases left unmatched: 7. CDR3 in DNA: TGTGCCAGCGGTGGGACAGGGAGAAACGAGCAGTACTTC. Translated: CASGGTGRNEQYF. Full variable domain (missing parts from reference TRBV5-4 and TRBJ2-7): ETGVTQSPTHLIKTRGQQVTLRCSSQSGHNTVSWYQQALGQGPQFIFQYYREEENGRGNFPPRFSGLQFPNYSSELNVNALELDDSALYLCASGGTGRNEQYFGPGTRLTVT.

The CDR3 here is CASSYKAGHSYEQYF. The CDR3 DNA follows: TGTGCCAGCAGTTACAAAGCGGGCCACTCCTACGAGCAGTACTTC. The chain couples TRBV6-6 to TRBJ2-7, with D tentatively TRBD2 (6 bases). CDR3 length: 15 residues. V was shortened by 2 bases and J by 0 bases, with 11 bases between the two germline ends. Germline CDR1 is MNHNY and CDR2 is SVGAGI (reference sequence).

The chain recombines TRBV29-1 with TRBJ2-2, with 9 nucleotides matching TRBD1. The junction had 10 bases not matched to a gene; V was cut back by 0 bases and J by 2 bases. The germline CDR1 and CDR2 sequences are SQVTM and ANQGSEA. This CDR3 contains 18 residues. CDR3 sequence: CSVEDTGGFNSNTGELFF. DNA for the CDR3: TGCAGCGTTGAAGATACAGGGGGCTTCAACTCAAACACCGGGGAGCTGTTTTTT.

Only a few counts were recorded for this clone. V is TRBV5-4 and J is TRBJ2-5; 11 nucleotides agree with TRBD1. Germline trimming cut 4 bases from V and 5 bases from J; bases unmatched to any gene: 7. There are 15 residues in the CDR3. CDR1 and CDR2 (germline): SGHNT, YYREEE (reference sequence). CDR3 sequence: CASSPGQGARETQYF. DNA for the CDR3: TGTGCCAGCAGCCCTGGACAGGGGGCGAGGGAGACCCAGTACTTC.